Following are 28 T cell receptor beta chains from one sample sequenced in a study of graft-versus-host responses after intestinal transplantation. What these receptors recognize is not known. Generated by immunoSEQ multiplex PCR, the TCRdb table keeps only in-frame clones and is missing some. Found here are over 75,000 clones, around 92% of them singletons; the top ten hold roughly 0.07%. The sequencing here drew on unstimulated CD8+ T cells sorted from spleen or lymph node cells, taken before transplant. These receptors came from a human donor who was the organ donor for an intestinal transplant.

This clone was seen only once. The chain couples TRBV15 to TRBJ2-7, with 8 bases identical to TRBD1. Germline loops: CDR1 LNHNV, CDR2 YYDKDF (reference sequence). Trimming at V came to 8 bases and at J to 3 bases, leaving 6 bases not matched to a gene. This CDR3 has 13 amino acids. This chain's CDR3 is CATAGQGRYEQYF. In DNA form, the CDR3 reads TGTGCCACCGCAGGACAGGGCCGCTACGAGCAGTACTTC.

The V gene is TRBV2, the J gene TRBJ2-1; TRBD1 aligns across 10 bases. The CDR3 is 17 residues long. The J segment lost 0 bases and the V segment lost 9 bases, leaving 11 bases of the junction unmatched. Germline lookup yields CDR1 SNHLY and CDR2 FYNNEI. CDR3 sequence reads: CARGTGAPESSYNEQFF. Written as DNA, the CDR3 is TGTGCCAGGGGGACAGGGGCTCCGGAGAGCTCCTACAATGAGCAGTTCTTC.

The chain joins TRBV29-1 to TRBJ2-2, with D maybe TRBD2 (5 bases). The CDR3 covers 12 residues. The germline gives CDR1 SQVTM, CDR2 ANQGSEA. V was clipped by 5 bases and J by 5 bases, with 9 bases between them. CDR3 protein: CSVFSDTGELFF. CDR3 in DNA: TGCAGCGTTTTTAGCGATACCGGGGAGCTGTTTTTT.

This sequence joins TRBV5-1 and TRBJ1-1, with 9 bases aligning to TRBD1. The trim removed 1 base at V and 3 bases at J, leaving 13 bases unmatched. The CDR3 covers 18 residues. The germline CDR1 and CDR2 sequences are SGHRS and YFSETQ. The DNA for the CDR3 is TGCGCCAGCAGCTTGAGTCCGGGACAGGGACCCCGGGACACTGAAGCTTTCTTT. It is translated as CASSLSPGQGPRDTEAFF. The full variable domain, with the rest looked up from reference TRBV5-1 and TRBJ1-1, is KAGVTQTPRYLIKTRGQQVTLSCSPISGHRSVSWYQQTPGQGLQFLFEYFSETQRNKGNFPGRFSGRQFSNSRSEMNVSTLELGDSALYLCASSLSPGQGPRDTEAFFGQGTRLTVV.

V and J are TRBV6-5 and TRBJ2-1, with a possible D match to TRBD2 (6 bases). The germline gives CDR1 MNHEY, CDR2 SVGAGI. The V end was cut by 2 bases, the J end by 0 bases, with 11 bases between. The CDR3 covers 16 residues. The CDR3 DNA reads as TGTGCCAGCAGTTACGCGGGACTCACCTCCTACAATGAGCAGTTCTTC. This gives the protein CASSYAGLTSYNEQFF.

The chain employs TRBV27 and TRBJ1-1; D is undetermined. V lost 4 bases to trimming and J lost 11 bases, with 11 bases between them. Germline V lookup: CDR1 MNHEY, CDR2 SMNVEV (reference sequence). The CDR3 is made up of 11 amino acids. The CDR3 is CASSYRGEAFF. The DNA for the CDR3 is TGTGCCAGCAGTTACCGGGGAGAGGCTTTCTTT.

The CDR3 reads CASRPTGGSPVTGSPLHF. The CDR3 coding sequence is TGTGCCAGCAGGCCGACAGGCGGGTCCCCAGTGACGGGGTCACCCCTCCACTTT. This rearrangement joins TRBV9 to TRBJ1-6; TRBD1 might be the D (6 bases). V lost 5 bases, J lost 10 bases, and 28 bases lay in between. This CDR3 has 18 residues. Germline loops: CDR1 SGDLS, CDR2 YYNGEE.

This clone was found a few times. The chain carries TRBV6-5 and TRBJ1-1; the match to TRBD1 covers 11 bases. This CDR3 contains 12 residues. Unmatched junction bases numbered 3, after V lost 10 bases and J lost 5 bases. Germline V gives CDR1 MNHEY, CDR2 SVGAGI. CDR3 region: CATGTGGTEAFF. The DNA for the CDR3 is TGTGCCACCGGGACAGGGGGGACTGAAGCTTTCTTT.

V gene TRBV28 combines with J gene TRBJ2-7, with TRBD2 identical over 16 bases. The CDR3 length is 16 residues. Looked up from germline, CDR1 is MDHEN and CDR2 is SYDVKM. V was clipped by 7 bases and J by 2 bases; unmatched bases: 5. CDR3 coding DNA: TGTGCCAGCATTGCGGGGACTAGCGGGAGGGCCTACGAGCAGTACTTC. Translation gives CASIAGTSGRAYEQYF.

The count of this clone is one. The chain uses TRBV5-1 and TRBJ2-7, with 12 bases identical to TRBD2. The CDR3 contains 14 residues. Germline V lookup: CDR1 SGHRS, CDR2 YFSETQ. The junction had 9 bases not matched to a gene; V was cut back by 5 bases and J by 9 bases. CDR3 residues: CASSLAGGPSVQYF. CDR3 bases: TGCGCCAGCAGTCTAGCGGGAGGGCCCTCGGTGCAGTACTTC.

The CDR3 nucleotides are TGCGCCAGCAGCCTAGCGGGACTAATTTACAATGAGCAGTTCTTC. Its protein product is CASSLAGLIYNEQFF. The chain joins TRBV5-1 to TRBJ2-1; 9 nucleotides agree with TRBD2. CDR3 length equals 15 residues. The V gene's germline CDR1 is SGHRS and CDR2 YFSETQ. V was pared by 4 bases and J by 4 bases, with 6 bases of the junction left unmatched.

In this sample, this clone turned up once. The chain recombines TRBV27 with TRBJ2-1; D unresolved. The CDR3 is made up of 15 amino acids. The V gene lost 3 bases and the J gene lost 0 bases, with 9 bases spanning the gap. CDR1 and CDR2 (germline): MNHEY, SMNVEV (reference sequence). In nucleotides, the CDR3 is TGTGCCAGCAGTTTTGACAAAAGCTCCTACAATGAGCAGTTCTTC. It specifies CASSFDKSSYNEQFF.

In its sample, this clone was seen once. This chain uses TRBV28 with TRBJ2-4; weak D call: TRBD2 (5 bases). There are 15 residues in the CDR3. The V gene's germline CDR1 is MDHEN and CDR2 SYDVKM. The germline V and J ends were trimmed by 6 bases and 6 bases, with 18 bases remaining between them. CDR3 in DNA: TGTGCCAGCAGCTCCAGCGAGGGATTCGGAAACATTCAGTACTTC. Translated: CASSSSEGFGNIQYF.

The CDR3 coding sequence is TGTGCCAGCAGTTTAAACAGGGGCGGGGCCTACAATGAGCAGTTCTTC. Amino acid sequence: CASSLNRGGAYNEQFF. The chain employs TRBV6-5 and TRBJ2-1, with D maybe TRBD1 (7 bases). V gave up 4 bases and J gave up 2 bases, with 15 bases separating them. The CDR3 is 16 residues long. The germline CDR1 and CDR2 sequences are MNHEY and SVGAGI.

This sequence joins TRBV27 and TRBJ1-2, with D unresolved. Trimming removed 5 bases from V and 2 bases from J, with 15 bases in between. CDR1 is MNHEY and CDR2 is SMNVEV in the germline V gene (reference sequence). The CDR3 is 15 amino acids. CDR3 nucleotide sequence: TGTGCCAGCAGTACCACGTCTGGACTGAACTATGGCTACACCTTC. Encoded protein: CASSTTSGLNYGYTF.

The genes are TRBV4-1 and TRBJ1-1; tentative D call: TRBD1 (5 bases). V lost 0 bases and J 5 bases, leaving 19 bases between the germline ends. The CDR3 sequence is 17 residues long. Germline values: CDR1 MGHRA, CDR2 YSYEKL. The CDR3 DNA reads as TGCGCCAGCAGCCAAGAAGTAGTAGGCAGGGAATGGACTGAAGCTTTCTTT. Its protein product is CASSQEVVGREWTEAFF.

The chain couples TRBV5-1 to TRBJ2-2, with TRBD2 matching over 12 bases. The CDR3 loop spans 16 amino acids. Per the germline V gene, CDR1 is SGHRS and CDR2 is YFSETQ. V trimming: 3 bases; J trimming: 3 bases; junction bases outside the gene matches: 3. The CDR3 DNA is TGCGCCAGCAGCTACGGACTAGCGGGACACACCGGGGAGCTGTTTTTT. Its protein is CASSYGLAGHTGELFF.

The chain is built from TRBV19 and TRBJ2-1; 9 nucleotides line up with TRBD2. The CDR3 length is 17 residues. Germline CDR1 reads LNHDA; CDR2 reads SQIVND (reference sequence). Trimming at V came to 6 bases and at J to 5 bases, leaving 14 bases not matched to a gene. CDR3 coding DNA: TGTGCCAGTAGGATACTAGCGGGCCCTGGGGGCAACAATGAGCAGTTCTTC. Amino acids: CASRILAGPGGNNEQFF.

A single count supports this clone. This rearrangement joins TRBV5-6 to TRBJ1-1; D ambiguous. This CDR3 is built from 15 residues. Germline values: CDR1 SGHDT, CDR2 YYEEEE. V dropped 1 base and J dropped 0 bases, with 10 bases sitting between them. The CDR3 loop is CASSLHRRMNTEAFF. The CDR3 DNA reads TGTGCCAGCAGCTTGCACAGACGCATGAACACTGAAGCTTTCTTT.

The count of this clone is one. The chain employs TRBV7-6 and TRBJ2-7; 14 bases align to TRBD2. The CDR3 loop spans 18 amino acids. Germline CDR1 is SGHVS and CDR2 is FNYEAQ. V trimming: 1 base; J trimming: 6 bases; junction bases outside the gene matches: 11. In DNA form, the CDR3 reads TGTGCCAGCAGCTTAGATCCCGGGACTAGCGGGAGCACCGGCGAGCAGTACTTC. Protein sequence: CASSLDPGTSGSTGEQYF.

The rearrangement joins TRBV27 to TRBJ2-4, with a possible D match to TRBD2 (5 bases). From germline, CDR1 is MNHEY and CDR2 SMNVEV (reference sequence). This CDR3 has 16 amino acids. V lost 4 bases, J lost 7 bases, and 20 bases lay in between. The DNA of the CDR3 is TGTGCCAGCAGTTCAGGACTCCCTTTCATGGGGAACATTCAGTACTTC. Translating it yields CASSSGLPFMGNIQYF.

The chain joins TRBV7-3 to TRBJ2-6; D is ambiguous. The V and J ends lost 7 bases and 4 bases respectively, with 8 bases between them. CDR3 length equals 13 residues. Looked up from germline, CDR1 is SGHTA and CDR2 is FQGTGA. DNA for the CDR3: TGTGCCAGCACGATCGGGGGGGCCAACGTCCTGACTTTC. It specifies CASTIGGANVLTF.

V gene TRBV6-6 combines with J gene TRBJ2-1; 8 bases agree with TRBD2. The CDR3 is 16 amino acids. Germline-derived CDR1 and CDR2 are MNHNY and SVGAGI (reference sequence). V shed 2 bases, J shed 5 bases, and the junction held 8 bases outside the gene matches. CDR3 bases: TGTGCCAGCAGTTACGCGAAGCGGGAGAGACACAATGAGCAGTTCTTC. It translates to CASSYAKRERHNEQFF.

The chain's CDR3 is CASSLDGTGVIYGYTF. In DNA form, the CDR3 reads TGTGCCAGCAGTCTGGATGGGACAGGGGTGATCTATGGCTACACCTTC. This chain connects TRBV28 to TRBJ1-2; 10 bases fit TRBD1. V trimming: 5 bases; J trimming: 4 bases; junction bases outside the gene matches: 10. The CDR3 totals 16 residues. The V gene's germline CDR1 is MDHEN and CDR2 SYDVKM.

This clone appeared a single time. The genes are TRBV7-2 and TRBJ2-7, with D perhaps matching TRBD1 (6 bases). The CDR3 contains 16 residues. Trimming removed 5 bases at V and 4 bases at J, with 21 bases between. Germline V gene data show CDR1 as SGHTA and CDR2 as FQGNSA. The CDR3: CASSQSGTYTGYEQYF. The CDR3 DNA reads as TGTGCCAGCAGCCAGTCCGGGACATATACCGGTTACGAGCAGTACTTC.

A few counts support this clone. J is TRBJ2-5 and V is TRBV13; TRBD2 matches at 12 bases. With V trimmed by 5 bases and J by 1 base, 5 bases remained unmatched. Germline CDR1 PRHDT, CDR2 FYEKMQ (reference sequence). CDR3 length equals 16 residues. The CDR3 region is CASSTRTSGIQETQYF. The CDR3 region has the DNA TGTGCCAGCAGCACCCGGACTAGCGGGATCCAAGAGACCCAGTACTTC.

The chain combines TRBV10-3 with TRBJ2-1, with a possible D match to TRBD1 (5 bases). The CDR3 spans 14 residues. Trimming cost V 6 bases and J 5 bases, with 14 bases left between them. Germline V lookup: CDR1 ENHRY, CDR2 SYGVKD. The CDR3 sequence: CAIRETVTDNEQFF. CDR3 sequence (DNA): TGTGCCATCAGAGAGACAGTAACTGACAATGAGCAGTTCTTC.

The chain recombines TRBV19 with TRBJ2-3; TRBD1 might be the D (5 bases). V gave up 6 bases and J gave up 5 bases, with 12 bases separating them. Germline assignment: CDR1 LNHDA and CDR2 SQIVND (reference sequence). CDR3 length equals 13 residues. CDR3 nucleotide sequence: TGTGCCAGTAGCCCCCTTACAGGAGATACGCAGTATTTT. This codes for CASSPLTGDTQYF.